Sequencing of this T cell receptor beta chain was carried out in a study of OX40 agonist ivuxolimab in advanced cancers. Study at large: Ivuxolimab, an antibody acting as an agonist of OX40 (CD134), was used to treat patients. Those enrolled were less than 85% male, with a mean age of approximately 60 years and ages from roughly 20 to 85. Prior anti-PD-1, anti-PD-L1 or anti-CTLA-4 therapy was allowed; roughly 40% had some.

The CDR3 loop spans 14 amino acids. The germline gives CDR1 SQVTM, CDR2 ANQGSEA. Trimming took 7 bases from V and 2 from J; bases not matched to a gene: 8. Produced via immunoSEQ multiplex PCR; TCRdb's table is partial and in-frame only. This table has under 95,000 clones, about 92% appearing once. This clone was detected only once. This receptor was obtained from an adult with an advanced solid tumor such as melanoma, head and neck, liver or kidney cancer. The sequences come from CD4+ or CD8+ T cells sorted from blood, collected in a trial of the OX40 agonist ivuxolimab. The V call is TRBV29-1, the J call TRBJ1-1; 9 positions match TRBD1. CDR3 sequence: CSATGTGFNTEAFF. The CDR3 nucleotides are TGCAGCGCCACCGGGACAGGGTTCAACACTGAAGCTTTCTTT. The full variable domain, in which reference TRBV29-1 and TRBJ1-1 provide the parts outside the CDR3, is SAVISQKPSRDICQRGTSLTIQCQVDSQVTMMFWYRQQPGQSLTLIATANQGSEATYESGFVIDKFPISRPNLTFSTLTVSNMSPEDSSIYLCSATGTGFNTEAFFGQGTRLTVV.